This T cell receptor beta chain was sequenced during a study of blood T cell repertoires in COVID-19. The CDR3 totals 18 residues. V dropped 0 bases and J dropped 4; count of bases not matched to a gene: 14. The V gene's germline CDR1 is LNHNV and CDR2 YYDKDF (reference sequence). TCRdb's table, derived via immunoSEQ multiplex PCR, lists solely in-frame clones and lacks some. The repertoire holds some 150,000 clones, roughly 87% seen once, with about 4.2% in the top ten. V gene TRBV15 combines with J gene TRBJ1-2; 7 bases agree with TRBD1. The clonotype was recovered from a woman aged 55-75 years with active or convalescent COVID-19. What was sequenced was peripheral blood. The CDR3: CATSRDRPGLGGSYGYTF. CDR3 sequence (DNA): TGTGCCACCAGCAGAGATAGACCAGGCCTAGGGGGCTCCTATGGCTACACCTTC.